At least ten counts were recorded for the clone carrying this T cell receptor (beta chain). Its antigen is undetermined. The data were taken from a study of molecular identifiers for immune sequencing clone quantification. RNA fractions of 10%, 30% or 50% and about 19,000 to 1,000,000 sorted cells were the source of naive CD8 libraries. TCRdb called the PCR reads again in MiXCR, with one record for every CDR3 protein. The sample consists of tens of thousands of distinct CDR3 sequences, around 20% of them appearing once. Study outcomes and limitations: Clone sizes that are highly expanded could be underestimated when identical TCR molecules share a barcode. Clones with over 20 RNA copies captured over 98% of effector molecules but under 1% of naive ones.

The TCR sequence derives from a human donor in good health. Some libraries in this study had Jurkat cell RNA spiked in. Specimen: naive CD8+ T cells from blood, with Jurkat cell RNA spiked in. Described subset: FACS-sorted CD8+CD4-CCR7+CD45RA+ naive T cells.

The CDR3 reads CASSQALHADTQYF. In DNA form, the CDR3 reads TGCGCCAGCAGCCAAGCCCTTCACGCGGATACGCAGTATTTT. The chain is built from TRBV4-1 and TRBJ2-3; D not certain. The germline V and J ends were trimmed by 1 base and 6 bases, with 11 bases remaining between them. This CDR3 region has 14 residues. Per the germline V gene, CDR1 is MGHRA and CDR2 is YSYEKL.